The source of this T cell receptor (beta chain) is a study of shared clonotypes between healthy human individuals. Germline V gene lookup returns CDR1 SGHAT and CDR2 FQNNGV. There are 14 residues in the CDR3. Of note for this clone: This likely came from a read error, as a far larger clone is one base away.

Each subset's genomic DNA was split evenly across several immunoSEQ plates. TCRdb's copy holds only in-frame clones and misses some; the assay was immunoSEQ multiplex PCR. The sample includes some 490,000 clones, over 70% of them seen just once. Sequencing used PBMCs. This chain links TRBV11-2 with TRBJ2-7, with 8 bases lining up with TRBD1. The source is a woman between 40 and 55 years old in good health. Some clones in this sample may be carry-over from other donors' samples. The CDR3 loop is CANSLDRGAGEQYF. The CDR3 DNA follows: TGTGCCAACAGCTTAGACAGGGGAGCCGGCGAGCAGTACTTC.